This entry is about one TCR beta chain. Its target is unknown. The entry originates in a study of T-cell memory formation after mild COVID-19. In germline, CDR1 is SGHVT, CDR2 SQSDAQ. The CDR3 is 15 amino acids. The J segment lost 10 bases and the V segment lost 5 bases, leaving 10 bases of the junction unmatched. Overall study results and limits: The main location of contracting CD4+ clones was CM and EM, and that of contracting CD8+ clones was EMRA.

TCRdb fed the 5' RACE reads into MiXCR, producing one record per CDR3 protein. This sample yields 98,000 or so distinct CDR3 sequences, of which roughly 19% are seen a single time; around 5.1% belongs to the top ten. V gene TRBV7-4 combines with J gene TRBJ1-6; 8 bases are shared with TRBD1. Sequenced input: PBMCs or a T cell subset sorted from them (not recorded which). This TCR was recovered from a man aged 18 to 29 who had mild COVID-19 (a few samples of this study predate the infection). Cell type and time point are not known. The CDR3 coding sequence is TGTGCCAGCAGCCTTCGCGACAGGGGAGGGTCACCCCTCCACTTT. It yields the protein CASSLRDRGGSPLHF.